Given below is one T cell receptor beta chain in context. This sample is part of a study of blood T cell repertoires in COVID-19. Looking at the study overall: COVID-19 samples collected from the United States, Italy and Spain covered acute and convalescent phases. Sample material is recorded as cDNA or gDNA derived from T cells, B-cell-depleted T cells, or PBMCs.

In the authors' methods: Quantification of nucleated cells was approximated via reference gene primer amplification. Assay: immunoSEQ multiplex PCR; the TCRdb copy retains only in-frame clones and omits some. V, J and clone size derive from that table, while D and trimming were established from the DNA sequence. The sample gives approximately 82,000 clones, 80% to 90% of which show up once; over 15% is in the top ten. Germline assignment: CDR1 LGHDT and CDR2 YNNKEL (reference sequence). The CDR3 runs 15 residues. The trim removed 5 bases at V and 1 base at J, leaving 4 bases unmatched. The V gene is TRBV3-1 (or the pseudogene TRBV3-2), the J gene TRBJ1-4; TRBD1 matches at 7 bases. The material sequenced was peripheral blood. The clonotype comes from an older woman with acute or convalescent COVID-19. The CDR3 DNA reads TGTGCCAGCAGCACCCGACAGGGAACTAATGAAAAACTGTTTTTT. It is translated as CASSTRQGTNEKLFF.